The 25 T cell receptor beta chains below all came from one sample that was sequenced in a study of shared clonotypes between healthy human individuals. The assay was immunoSEQ multiplex PCR, and TCRdb's table has in-frame clones only and misses some. The table lists about 1.5 million clones, 95% to 99% of them singletons. What was sequenced was naive CD4+ T cells sorted from blood. The subset was: CD45RA+ positively selected. The receptor set was obtained from a man younger than 45 in good health.

The chain uses TRBV5-4 and TRBJ2-7, with 7 nucleotides matching TRBD2. The CDR3 is made up of 13 amino acids. CDR1 SGHNT and CDR2 YYREEE come from the germline V gene (reference sequence). V dropped 4 bases and J dropped 7; count of bases not matched to a gene: 8. The CDR3 is CASSRRDGREQYF. CDR3 nucleotides: TGTGCCAGCAGCCGTCGGGACGGGAGGGAGCAGTACTTC.

The V and J genes are TRBV11-1 and TRBJ2-5, with TRBD1 matching 8 bases. CDR1 is SGHAT, CDR2 FQDESV, per germline (reference sequence). V shed 5 bases, J shed 1 base, and the junction held 9 bases outside the gene matches. The CDR3 runs to 16 residues. This CDR3 is CASSRGTGGFQETQYF. The CDR3 DNA is TGTGCCAGCAGCCGGGGGACAGGTGGTTTCCAAGAGACCCAGTACTTC.

This sequence joins TRBV4-1 and TRBJ1-2; D remains unclear. The germline CDR1 and CDR2 sequences are MGHRA and YSYEKL. The CDR3 has 11 residues. The ends were cut back, 6 bases at V and 4 bases at J, with 6 bases in the middle. For the CDR3, the DNA is TGCGCCAGCAGTGACGGCTATGGCTACACCTTC. The encoded protein is CASSDGYGYTF.

V gene TRBV4-1 combines with J gene TRBJ1-2; D unresolved. The CDR3 spans 14 residues. CDR1 MGHRA and CDR2 YSYEKL come from the germline V gene. V was shortened by 1 base and J by 7 bases, with 13 bases between the two germline ends. The CDR3 here is CASSQGGTPGGYTF. The CDR3 DNA reads as TGCGCCAGCAGCCAAGGCGGCACCCCGGGTGGCTACACCTTC.

Regarding this clone: Since a much larger clone is just one base distant, this may be a read error. CDR3 coding DNA: TGTGCCAGCAGCTTGAACACTGAAGCTTTCTTT. Residues: CASSLNTEAFF. This chain joins TRBV7-6 and TRBJ1-1; the D is unclear. V lost 3 bases and J lost 1, with 0 bases in between. The germline gives CDR1 SGHVS, CDR2 FNYEAQ. The CDR3 is 11 residues long.

The CDR3 coding sequence is TGTGCCAGCAGGGGGGCCGGGACAGGGGTAGACATTCAGTACTTC. It specifies CASRGAGTGVDIQYF. The rearrangement links TRBV28 to TRBJ2-4; TRBD1 agrees at 10 bases. Germline trimming cut 6 bases from V and 8 bases from J; bases unmatched to any gene: 10. This CDR3 spans 15 amino acids. The germline V gene encodes CDR1 MDHEN and CDR2 SYDVKM.

The gene calls are TRBV27 and TRBJ2-1; a possible D gene is TRBD2 (5 bases). Germline V CDR1 and CDR2: MNHEY, SMNVEV (reference sequence). Trimming took 4 bases from V and 4 from J, leaving 8 bases between them. The CDR3 has 13 amino acids. CDR3 loop: CASSWGDYNEQFF. The DNA of the CDR3 is TGTGCCAGCAGTTGGGGAGATTACAATGAGCAGTTCTTC.

V is TRBV27 and J is TRBJ2-1, with D perhaps given as TRBD1 or TRBD2 (5 bases each). The germline CDR1 and CDR2 sequences are MNHEY and SMNVEV (reference sequence). The CDR3 length is 15 residues. V lost 5 bases and J 4 bases, leaving 15 bases between the germline ends. The CDR3 nucleotides read TGTGCCAGCAGTGGGGGTGAGTTAGATTACAATGAGCAGTTCTTC. Its protein is CASSGGELDYNEQFF.

The chain recombines TRBV5-1 with TRBJ2-3; 8 nucleotides line up with TRBD1. CDR1 and CDR2 (germline): SGHRS, YFSETQ. The CDR3 loop spans 16 amino acids. J was trimmed by 4 bases and V by 3 bases; bases with no gene match: 10. The CDR3 DNA follows: TGCGCCAGCAGCTACATTATGGACAGGGACGCAGATACGCAGTATTTT. Protein product: CASSYIMDRDADTQYF.

This chain uses TRBV7-9 with TRBJ1-4, with D tentatively TRBD1 (5 bases). Germline-derived CDR1 and CDR2 are SEHNR and FQNEAQ (reference sequence). The CDR3 is made up of 14 amino acids. Between the trimmed V and J ends, which lost 2 bases and 12 bases, there was a span of 16 bases. This chain's CDR3 is CASSLMGRKEELFF. The CDR3 DNA is TGTGCCAGCAGCTTAATGGGGCGGAAGGAGGAACTGTTTTTT.

The chain recombines TRBV10-1 with TRBJ2-1; D gene ambiguous. V lost 10 bases and J lost 0, with 13 bases in between. The CDR3 loop spans 14 amino acids. Germline V lookup: CDR1 WNHNN, CDR2 SYGVQD (reference sequence). This CDR3 reads CATYSGCSYNEQFF. CDR3 DNA: TGCGCCACCTATTCCGGATGCTCCTACAATGAGCAGTTCTTC.

V is TRBV4-1 and J is TRBJ2-1, with 11 bases aligning to TRBD2. The CDR3 consists of 17 residues. After removal of 1 base from V and 6 bases from J, the junction contained 8 bases not matched to a gene. CDR1 and CDR2 (germline): MGHRA, YSYEKL. CDR3 loop: CASSQVTLAGAGNEQFF. CDR3 nucleotide sequence: TGCGCCAGCAGCCAAGTCACACTAGCGGGAGCTGGCAATGAGCAGTTCTTC.

The chain employs TRBV6-1 and TRBJ1-2; unclear D gene. Germline V gene lookup returns CDR1 MNHNS and CDR2 SASEGT. The ends were cut back, 3 bases at V and 8 bases at J, with 7 bases in the middle. The CDR3 length is 11 residues. In DNA form, the CDR3 reads TGTGCCAGCAGTGAGCGGGAGGGCTACACCTTC. Amino acid sequence: CASSEREGYTF.

The rearrangement links TRBV7-8 to TRBJ2-5, with 7 bases identical to TRBD1. V shed 3 bases and J 7 bases; nucleotides not matched to a gene: 14. Per the germline V gene, CDR1 is SGHVS and CDR2 is FQNEAQ. This CDR3 spans 16 amino acids. CDR3 nucleotides: TGTGCCAGCAGCTTTTTAAGTTCCGGGACAGAGGGGACCCAGTACTTC. Protein product: CASSFLSSGTEGTQYF.

The rearrangement links TRBV19 to TRBJ1-1; 11 bases align to TRBD1. CDR3 size: 16 residues. The germline CDR1 and CDR2 sequences are LNHDA and SQIVND (reference sequence). With 3 bases clipped from V and 4 bases from J, the junction kept 7 bases outside the gene matches. The CDR3 nucleotides read TGTGCCAGTAGTATCCGGACAGGGGGCCGATCCACTGAAGCTTTCTTT. It codes for CASSIRTGGRSTEAFF.

This sequence joins TRBV19 and TRBJ1-5; a weak D match, TRBD1 (6 bases). V lost 5 bases, J lost 3 bases, and 11 bases lay in between. From germline, CDR1 is LNHDA and CDR2 SQIVND (reference sequence). This CDR3 has 14 amino acids. The DNA for the CDR3 is TGTGCCAGTAGTTCTCACAGGGTCAATCAGCCCCAGCATTTT. Protein product: CASSSHRVNQPQHF.

Details on this clone: Other DNA sequences of this sample code for an identical CDR3. The chain joins TRBV9 to TRBJ2-3, with 12 bases lining up with TRBD2. The germline CDR1 and CDR2 sequences are SGDLS and YYNGEE. The CDR3 length is 15 residues. The V segment lost 0 bases and the J segment 4 bases; nucleotides outside the gene matches: 0. The CDR3 loop is CASSVGLAGADTQYF. In DNA, the CDR3 is TGTGCCAGCAGCGTAGGACTAGCGGGGGCAGATACGCAGTATTTT.

Comments on this clone: The sample holds other DNA sequences that translate to the same CDR3. The chain joins TRBV6-5 to TRBJ1-5; no definite D call. V was pared by 3 bases and J by 0 bases, with 3 bases between. The length of the CDR3 is 13 residues. CDR1 is MNHEY and CDR2 is SVGAGI in the germline V gene. CDR3 DNA sequence: TGTGCCAGCAGTTATGGTAGCAATCAGCCCCAGCATTTT. Its translation is CASSYGSNQPQHF.

The chain is built from TRBV6-5 and TRBJ2-7; D may be TRBD2 (5 bases). Per the germline V gene, CDR1 is MNHEY and CDR2 is SVGAGI. The CDR3 is 13 amino acids. Trimming left V 7 bases short and J 5 bases short, with 15 bases between. The CDR3 is CASIPRGSHEQYF. The CDR3 DNA is TGTGCCAGCATCCCCAGAGGGAGCCACGAGCAGTACTTC.

The chain links TRBV5-1 to TRBJ2-7; possibly TRBD1 for D (5 bases). The germline gives CDR1 SGHRS, CDR2 YFSETQ. Deletions cut 1 base from V and 3 bases from J, with 20 bases between. The CDR3 runs 17 residues. The CDR3 region has the DNA TGCGCCAGCAGCTTGCCATCCTCCAGGGCTTACAGCTACGAGCAGTACTTC. It codes for CASSLPSSRAYSYEQYF.

The chain employs TRBV7-9 and TRBJ1-1, with 7 bases matching TRBD1. Germline V gene lookup returns CDR1 SEHNR and CDR2 FQNEAQ (reference sequence). The CDR3 runs to 12 residues. The junction had 4 bases not matched to a gene; V was cut back by 7 bases and J by 5 bases. Here the CDR3 reads CASMTGWTEAFF. Here the CDR3 DNA reads TGTGCCAGCATGACAGGGTGGACTGAAGCTTTCTTT.

For this clone: The identical CDR3 is also encoded by other nucleotide sequences in the sample. The rearrangement joins TRBV9 to TRBJ2-6, with D unresolved. Germline V lookup: CDR1 SGDLS, CDR2 YYNGEE. The ends were cut back, 0 bases at V and 4 bases at J, with 8 bases in the middle. The CDR3 is 15 residues long. CDR3 nucleotides: TGTGCCAGCAGCGTAGTAGATTCAGGGGCCAACGTCCTGACTTTC. Its protein product is CASSVVDSGANVLTF.

The rearrangement joins TRBV27 to TRBJ2-3; D ambiguous. Germline V gene data show CDR1 as MNHEY and CDR2 as SMNVEV (reference sequence). V was cut by 6 bases and J by 2 bases, with 6 bases left in between. The CDR3 totals 12 residues. The CDR3 region has the DNA TGTGCCAGCAGAACTTACACAGATACGCAGTATTTT. Residues: CASRTYTDTQYF.

As regards this clone: Different DNA sequences within this sample yield the same CDR3. V usage is TRBV18 and J usage is TRBJ1-5; the match to TRBD1 covers 9 bases. Trimming at V came to 1 base and at J to 1 base, leaving 2 bases not matched to a gene. The CDR3 contains 16 residues. Germline values: CDR1 KGHSH, CDR2 LQKENI. CDR3 coding DNA: TGTGCCAGCTCACCACAGGGACAGGGAAGCAATCAGCCCCAGCATTTT. As protein: CASSPQGQGSNQPQHF. Based on the CDR3 plus reference TRBV18 and TRBJ1-5, the full variable domain is NAGVMQNPRHLVRRRGQEARLRCSPMKGHSHVYWYRQLPEEGLKFMVYLQKENIIDESGMPKERFSAEFPKEGPSILRIQQVVRGDSAAYFCASSPQGQGSNQPQHFGDGTRLSIL.

The chain links TRBV5-1 to TRBJ2-1, with 10 bases that match TRBD1. The CDR3 totals 17 residues. The germline CDR1 and CDR2 sequences are SGHRS and YFSETQ. V was clipped by 4 bases and J by 1 base; unmatched bases: 8. In DNA, the CDR3 is TGCGCCAGCAGCCCGCGGGGGACAGGGGTATCCTACAATGAGCAGTTCTTC. This sequence encodes CASSPRGTGVSYNEQFF.